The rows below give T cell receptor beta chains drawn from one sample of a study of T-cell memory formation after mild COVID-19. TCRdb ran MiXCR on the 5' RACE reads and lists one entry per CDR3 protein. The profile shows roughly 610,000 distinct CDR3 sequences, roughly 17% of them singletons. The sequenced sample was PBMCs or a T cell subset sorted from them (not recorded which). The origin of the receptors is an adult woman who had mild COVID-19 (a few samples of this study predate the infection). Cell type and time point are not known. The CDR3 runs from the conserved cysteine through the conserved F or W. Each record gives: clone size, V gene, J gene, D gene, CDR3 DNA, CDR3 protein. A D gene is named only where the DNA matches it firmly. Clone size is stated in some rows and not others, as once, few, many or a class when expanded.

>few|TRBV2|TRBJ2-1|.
TGTGCCAGCAGTGAAGCGGCTAGCTGGAACAATGAGCAGTTCTTC
CASSEAASWNNEQFF
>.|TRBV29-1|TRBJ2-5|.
TGCAGCGCTACGGAAGGACAGAACCAGAGGGAGACCCAGTACTTC
CSATEGQNQRETQYF
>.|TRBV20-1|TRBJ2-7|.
TGCAGTGCTAGAGATAATTTCTACGAGCAGTACTTC
CSARDNFYEQYF
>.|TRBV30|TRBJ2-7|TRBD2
TGTGCCTGGAAGCTAGCGGGGGGCGAGCAGTACTTC
CAWKLAGGEQYF
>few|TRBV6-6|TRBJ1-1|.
TGTGCCAGCAGTTACTCGATGGGGATAGCTTTCTTT
CASSYSMGIAFF
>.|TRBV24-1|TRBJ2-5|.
TGTGCCACCAGTCTCGGACGGGGAACCCAAGAGACCCAGTACTTC
CATSLGRGTQETQYF
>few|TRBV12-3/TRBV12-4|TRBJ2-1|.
TGTGCCAGCAGTTTTTCCGGGGAGCGTGGGTTCTTC
CASSFSGERGFF
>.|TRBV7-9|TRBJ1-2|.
TGTGCCAGCAGCGAAGGGGGTAATGGCTACACCTTC
CASSEGGNGYTF
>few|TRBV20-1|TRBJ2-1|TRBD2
TGCAGTGCCGAGGGGACTAGCGGGAGGGCCCGTTACAATGAGCAGTTCTTC
CSAEGTSGRARYNEQFF
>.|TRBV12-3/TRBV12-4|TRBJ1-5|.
TGTGCCAGCAGTTCTACAGGGAGGGATCAGCCCCAGCATTTT
CASSSTGRDQPQHF
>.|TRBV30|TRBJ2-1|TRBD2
TGTGCCTGGAGTTCCCCGTCGCGGGAGGTTGAGCAGTTCTTC
CAWSSPSREVEQFF
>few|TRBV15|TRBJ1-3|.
TGTGCCACCAGCAGCAACTCCCCCCGAACGGGAAACACCATATATTTT
CATSSNSPRTGNTIYF
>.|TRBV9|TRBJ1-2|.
TGTGCCAGCAGCGCCTACGGAGGGATCTATGGCTACACCTTC
CASSAYGGIYGYTF
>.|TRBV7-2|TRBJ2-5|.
TGTGCCAGCAGCTTCAAAGAGACCCCGTACTTC
CASSFKETPYF
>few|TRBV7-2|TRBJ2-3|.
TGTGCCAGCAGCTTCACCAGGGGCACAGATACGCAGTATTTT
CASSFTRGTDTQYF
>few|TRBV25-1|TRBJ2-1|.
TGTGCCAGCAGTCCCTACTCGACAGCCTACTACAATGAGCAGTTCTTC
CASSPYSTAYYNEQFF
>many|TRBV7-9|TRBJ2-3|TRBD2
TGTGCCAGCAGCTTCGGGGGGAATTCGCCAGATACGCAGTATTTT
CASSFGGNSPDTQYF
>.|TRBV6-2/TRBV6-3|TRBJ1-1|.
TGTGCCAGCAGTTACGGTTGGACTGAAGCTTTCTTT
CASSYGWTEAFF
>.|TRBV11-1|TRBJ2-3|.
TGTGCCAGCAGTCCCTCGCGGGGACGAGATACGCAGTATTTT
CASSPSRGRDTQYF
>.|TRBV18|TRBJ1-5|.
TGTGCCAGCTCACCAAGGGCAGGAGAGAGCAATCAGCCCCAGCATTTT
CASSPRAGESNQPQHF
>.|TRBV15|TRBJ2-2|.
TGTGCCACCAGTCTGAGGGGGGGCACCGGGGAGCTGTTTTTT
CATSLRGGTGELFF
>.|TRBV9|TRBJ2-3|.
TGTGCCAGCAGCGTTGGGATATCTAGCACAGATACGCAGTATTTT
CASSVGISSTDTQYF
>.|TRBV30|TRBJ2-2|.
TGTGCACAGGCGGGGCCGAACACCGGGGAGCTGTTTTTT
CAQAGPNTGELFF
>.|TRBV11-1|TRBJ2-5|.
TGTGCCAGCAGCTTAGCGCTTCAGGGTGGAGAGACCCAGTACTTC
CASSLALQGGETQYF
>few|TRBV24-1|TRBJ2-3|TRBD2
TGTGCCACCAGTGGGACTAGCGGAAGCACAGATACGCAGTATTTT
CATSGTSGSTDTQYF
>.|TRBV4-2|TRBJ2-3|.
TGTGCCAGCAGCCAAGATACGACGGTGAGGGATACGCAGTATTTT
CASSQDTTVRDTQYF
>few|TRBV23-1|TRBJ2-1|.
TGCGCCAGCATAAAGGGCAGCCTCAATGAGCAGTTCTTC
CASIKGSLNEQFF
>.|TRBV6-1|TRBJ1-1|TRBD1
TGTGCCAGCACTCGGGACAGGGGTTTCACTGAAGCTTTCTTT
CASTRDRGFTEAFF
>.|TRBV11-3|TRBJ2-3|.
TGTGCCAGCAGCTTAGTGTGGTCAACCGCCGGTGGGACAGATACGCAGTATTTT
CASSLVWSTAGGTDTQYF
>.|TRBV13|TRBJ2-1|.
TGTGCCAGCAGCGGGGAGCGCTACAATGAGCAGTTCTTC
CASSGERYNEQFF
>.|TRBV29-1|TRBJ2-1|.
TGCAGCGTTGAAAACTTGACGGGAGTATACTACAATGAGCAGTTCTTC
CSVENLTGVYYNEQFF
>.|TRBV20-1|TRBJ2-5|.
TGCAGTGCTAGAGTGTTGGAGACCCAGTACTTC
CSARVLETQYF
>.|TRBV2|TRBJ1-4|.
TGTGCCAGCAGCGGCCACTCTGTATCTAATGAAAAACTGTTTTTT
CASSGHSVSNEKLFF
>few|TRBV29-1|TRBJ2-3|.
TGCAGCGTTGAAGCGGCCGAACCGGGCACAGATACGCAGTATTTT
CSVEAAEPGTDTQYF
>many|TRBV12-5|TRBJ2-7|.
TGTGCTAGTGGTCCGCCGGACGCCTTGCACGAGCAGTACTTC
CASGPPDALHEQYF
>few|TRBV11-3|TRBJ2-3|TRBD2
TGTGCCAGCAGCTCGGCCTACTTCGATTCATTAGCGGGAGCCCCAGATACGCAGTATTTT
CASSSAYFDSLAGAPDTQYF
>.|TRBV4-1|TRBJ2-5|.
TGCGCCAGCAGCCAAGTCCCCTGGACGCCCGGAGAGACCCAGTACTTC
CASSQVPWTPGETQYF
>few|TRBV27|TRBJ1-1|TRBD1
TGTGCCAGCAGTTTATCCCCCTGGACAGGCCCGAACACTGAAGCTTTCTTT
CASSLSPWTGPNTEAFF
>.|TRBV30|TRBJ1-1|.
TGTGCCTGGGGCCCAGGCTTCATCGGAGCTTTCTTT
CAWGPGFIGAFF
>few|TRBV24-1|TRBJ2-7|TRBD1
TGTGCCACCAGTGATCGAAACAGGGGACAGCAGTACTTC
CATSDRNRGQQYF
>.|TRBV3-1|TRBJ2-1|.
TGTGCCAGCAGCCAAGGTTTCGCGCGATGGGGGGATTACAATGAGCAGTTCTTC
CASSQGFARWGDYNEQFF
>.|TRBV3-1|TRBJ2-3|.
TGTGCCAGCAGCCAAGACGCCCCAGGCCGCACAGATACGCAGTATTTT
CASSQDAPGRTDTQYF
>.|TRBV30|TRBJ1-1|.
TGTGCCTGGAGTGTCCTAAGGGGGGAGACTGAAGCTTTCTTT
CAWSVLRGETEAFF
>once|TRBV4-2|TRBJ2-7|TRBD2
TGTGCCAGCAGCCCTCTCCAAGGGGGGCTAGCGGGCTTATACGAGCAGTACTTC
CASSPLQGGLAGLYEQYF
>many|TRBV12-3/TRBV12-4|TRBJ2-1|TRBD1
TGTGCCAGCAGCACCGGGACAGCTGGATTGAATGAGCAGTTCTTC
CASSTGTAGLNEQFF
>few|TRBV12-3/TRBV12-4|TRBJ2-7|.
TGTGCCAGCAGTTCCAAGAGCCGGCTGGGTTCCTACGAGCAGTACTTC
CASSSKSRLGSYEQYF
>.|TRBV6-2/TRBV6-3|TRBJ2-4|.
TGTGCCAGCATCCTTTTCAGGGTTGCCAAAAACATTCAGTACTTC
CASILFRVAKNIQYF
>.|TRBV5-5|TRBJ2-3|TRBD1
TGTGCCAGCAGCTCCTCCCGGGACAGGGGGCCTAGCACAGATACGCAGTATTTT
CASSSSRDRGPSTDTQYF
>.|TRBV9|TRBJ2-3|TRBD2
TGTGCCAGCAGCGTATATAGCGGGGGGGCAGATACGCAGTATTTT
CASSVYSGGADTQYF
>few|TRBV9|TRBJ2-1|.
TGTGCCAGCAGCGTAGCAGCGCGGGTTTTTGATGAGCAGTTCTTC
CASSVAARVFDEQFF
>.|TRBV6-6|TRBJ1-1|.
TGTGCCAGCAGACGCACGGGGGGGGGCAAAACTGAAGCTTTCTTT
CASRRTGGGKTEAFF
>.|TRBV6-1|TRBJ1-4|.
TGTGCCAGCAGCCCTACAGGGTTTAATGAAAAACTGTTTTTT
CASSPTGFNEKLFF
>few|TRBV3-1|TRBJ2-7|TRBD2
TGTGCCAGCAGCGGACTAGCGGGGGCCGCCCCAAACTCCTACGAGCAGTACTTC
CASSGLAGAAPNSYEQYF
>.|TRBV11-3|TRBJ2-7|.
TGTGCCAGCAGCTCCACATTCGGACGGGGCTACGAGCAGTACTTC
CASSSTFGRGYEQYF
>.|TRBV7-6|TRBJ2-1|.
TGTGCCAGCAGCCCCGAATCCATTCGGGCAGGGGACCTCTACAATGAGCAGTTCTTC
CASSPESIRAGDLYNEQFF